This T cell receptor beta chain was captured in a study of response to subunit inactivated influenza vaccine. Germline values: CDR1 MDHEN, CDR2 SYDVKM. Between the trimmed V and J ends, which lost 2 bases and 5 bases, there was a span of 15 bases. The CDR3 contains 15 residues. From the RT-PCR reads, TCRdb called clonotypes with MiXCR, one entry per CDR3 protein. The sample has hundreds of thousands of distinct CDR3 sequences, 6.5% to 8% seen once. Sequences were derived from PBMCs from blood, sampled around 2 years after vaccination. The V and J genes are TRBV28 and TRBJ2-5, with D perhaps TRBD2 (7 bases). The TCR originated in a man aged 50-75 years who received an inactivated influenza vaccine. The CDR3 is CASSLPRGGWETQYF. The DNA of the CDR3 is TGTGCCAGCAGTTTACCTAGGGGGGGGTGGGAGACCCAGTACTTC.